One sample yielded the 6 T cell receptor beta chains listed below, sequenced in a study of cytomegalovirus exposure and HLA in healthy donors (dated by TCRdb to about 2017). Libraries were prepared through the immunoSEQ multiplex PCR assay. The multiplex PCR relied on a mix of 60 forward primers for TCR Vbeta segments and 13 reverse primers for TCR Jbeta segments. TCRdb limited this immuneACCESS table to in-frame rearrangements with V and J called. A share of clones is missing; checked studies link under half to unresolved V genes, and the rest is unexplained. The sample table contains about 180,000 clones; only one count was recorded for around 80% of them. In total, the top ten clones hold about 1.5% of the sample. Material for sequencing was PBMCs. These receptors came from a man between 18 and 29 years old in good health and CMV-seronegative.

The chain employs TRBV6-1 and TRBJ1-2, with 7 bases lining up with TRBD1. The V and J ends lost 6 bases and 8 bases, in that order; junction bases with no gene match: 9. The CDR3 has 13 amino acids. Germline V gene lookup returns CDR1 MNHNS and CDR2 SASEGT. The CDR3 is CASSPGQRRGYTF. CDR3 coding DNA: TGTGCCAGCAGCCCGGGACAGCGCCGGGGCTACACCTTC.

The rearrangement uses TRBV30 and TRBJ2-1, with D perhaps matching TRBD1 (5 bases). Germline values: CDR1 GTSNPN, CDR2 SVGIG (reference sequence). The CDR3 consists of 15 residues. Trimming took off 4 bases at V and 1 base at J, with 14 bases between the two ends. The CDR3 region has the DNA TGTGCCTGGACCGACAGCTCTACTTCCTACAATGAGCAGTTCTTC. Translation: CAWTDSSTSYNEQFF.

This clone occurred a few times. The V call is TRBV9, the J call TRBJ2-2; the D is unclear. The germline CDR1 and CDR2 sequences are SGDLS and YYNGEE. CDR3 length: 13 amino acids. V was cut by 1 base and J by 5 bases, with 6 bases left in between. The CDR3 loop reads CASSVLPTGELFF. The CDR3 region has the DNA TGTGCCAGCAGCGTACTCCCTACCGGGGAGCTGTTTTTT.

This clone was detected only a few times. The rearrangement joins TRBV19 to TRBJ1-3; 11 bases line up with TRBD1. The CDR3 runs to 17 residues. With V trimmed by 4 bases and J by 0 bases, 5 bases remained unmatched. Germline lookup yields CDR1 LNHDA and CDR2 SQIVND (reference sequence). The DNA for the CDR3 is TGTGCCAGTAGTAAGGCGGGACAGGGGGTCTCTGGAAACACCATATATTTT. Translated, it gives CASSKAGQGVSGNTIYF.

The CDR3 sequence is CASTTGVSRNQPQHF. For the CDR3, the DNA is TGTGCCAGCACGACAGGGGTATCTAGGAATCAGCCCCAGCATTTT. The chain carries TRBV6-6 and TRBJ1-5, with 8 bases that match TRBD1. CDR1 is MNHNY, CDR2 SVGAGI, per germline (reference sequence). CDR3 size: 15 residues. The junction had 9 bases not matched to a gene; V was cut back by 7 bases and J by 4 bases.

The gene calls are TRBV5-4 and TRBJ2-5, with 8 bases identical to TRBD2. CDR3 length: 15 residues. The germline V gene encodes CDR1 SGHNT and CDR2 YYREEE (reference sequence). V lost 0 bases to trimming and J lost 5 bases; unmatched junction nucleotides: 6. The CDR3, as DNA: TGTGCCAGCAGCTTGGCGGGAGGGTCGCGGGAGACCCAGTACTTC. Amino acid sequence: CASSLAGGSRETQYF. Looking up the rest from reference TRBV5-4 and TRBJ2-5 gives the full variable domain: ETGVTQSPTHLIKTRGQQVTLRCSSQSGHNTVSWYQQALGQGPQFIFQYYREEENGRGNFPPRFSGLQFPNYSSELNVNALELDDSALYLCASSLAGGSRETQYFGPGTRLLVL.